A selection of T cell receptor beta chains follows, all from one sample in a study of CD8 T cells in ankylosing spondylitis. One entry per CDR3 protein results from TCRdb running MiXCR on the 5' RACE reads. The data hold about 320,000 distinct CDR3 sequences, with roughly 12% observed a single time. Sequencing was performed on blood, either unsorted or a sorted T cell fraction (not recorded which). The receptors originated from a female donor with ankylosing spondylitis or in good health (not recorded which). The CDR3 runs from the conserved cysteine through the conserved F or W. A D gene is named only where the DNA matches it firmly. Rows give clone size only sometimes, using once, few, many, or a class for an expanded clone.

V,length,D,J,size,CDR3,DNA
TRBV6-1,17,NA,TRBJ2-1,many,CASNGAGNPRSYNEQFF,TGTGCCAGCAACGGAGCTGGCAACCCGCGCTCCTACAATGAGCAGTTCTTC
TRBV10-3,13,NA,TRBJ2-3,many,CATEGSGQNTQYF,TGTGCCACCGAGGGCTCGGGACAAAATACGCAGTATTTT
TRBV10-3,14,TRBD2,TRBJ2-1,NA,CAISGAGGPVEQFF,TGTGCCATCAGTGGTGCGGGGGGGCCGGTTGAGCAGTTCTTC
TRBV20-1,14,NA,TRBJ2-1,many,CSARDETRVWEQFF,TGCAGTGCTAGAGATGAGACCAGGGTTTGGGAGCAGTTCTTC
TRBV5-1,13,TRBD1,TRBJ1-2,NA,CASSPWDSISYTF,TGCGCCAGCAGCCCATGGGACAGTATCAGCTACACCTTC
TRBV9,17,NA,TRBJ1-1,many,CASSPSPLDIGNTEAFF,TGTGCCAGCAGCCCCAGCCCCCTGGACATTGGAAACACTGAAGCTTTCTTT
TRBV28,16,TRBD1,TRBJ1-1,many,CASSFPRQGANTEAFF,TGTGCCAGCAGTTTTCCCCGACAGGGGGCGAACACTGAAGCTTTCTTT
TRBV7-2,15,TRBD2,TRBJ2-5,NA,CASSQGTRNQETQYF,TGTGCCAGCAGCCAGGGGACTAGAAACCAAGAGACCCAGTACTTC
TRBV6-5,15,NA,TRBJ2-1,many,CASSYSRRFYNEQFF,TGTGCCAGCAGTTACTCGAGAAGGTTTTACAATGAGCAGTTCTTC
TRBV15,15,TRBD1,TRBJ2-7,many,CATSGRQGISYEQYF,TGTGCCACCAGCGGTAGACAGGGGATTTCCTACGAGCAGTACTTC
TRBV11-3,13,NA,TRBJ2-7,many,CASSQSRRTVQYF,TGTGCCAGCAGTCAATCGCGGAGGACGGTGCAGTACTTC
TRBV5-1,13,NA,TRBJ1-1,NA,CASSLDRHAGAFF,TGCGCCAGCAGCCTGGACAGACACGCAGGGGCTTTCTTT
TRBV7-2,14,NA,TRBJ2-2,few,CASSLLLATGELFF,TGTGCCAGCAGCTTACTTCTAGCTACCGGGGAGCTGTTTTTT
TRBV20-1,13,NA,TRBJ1-6,many,CSARSAGPSPLHF,TGCAGTGCTAGAAGCGCAGGGCCCTCACCCCTCCACTTT
TRBV12-3/TRBV12-4,11,TRBD2,TRBJ2-2,many,CASSFGGEVFF,TGTGCCAGCAGTTTCGGGGGGGAGGTGTTTTTT
TRBV12-3/TRBV12-4,15,TRBD1,TRBJ2-3,many,CASSLATGATDTQYF,TGTGCCAGCAGTTTAGCGACAGGGGCCACAGATACGCAGTATTTT
TRBV28,15,TRBD1,TRBJ1-6,many,CASRRDRGSNSPLHF,TGTGCCAGCAGACGGGACAGGGGTAGTAATTCACCCCTCCACTTT
TRBV20-1,10,NA,TRBJ2-3,many,CSAKEDTQYF,TGCAGTGCTAAGGAAGATACGCAGTATTTT
TRBV30,11,NA,TRBJ1-2,few,CAWSANYGYTF,TGTGCCTGGAGTGCGAACTATGGCTACACCTTC
TRBV28,15,NA,TRBJ1-5,many,CASSFGGARNQPQHF,TGTGCCAGCAGTTTCGGCGGAGCCCGCAATCAGCCCCAGCATTTT
TRBV20-1,13,TRBD1,TRBJ2-5,many,CSARVTGEETQYF,TGCAGTGCTAGAGTAACAGGGGAAGAGACCCAGTACTTC